This entry describes one TCR beta chain. J was trimmed by 4 bases and V by 7 bases; bases with no gene match: 8. CDR3 size: 14 residues. Per the germline V gene, CDR1 is MNHNY and CDR2 is SVGAGI (reference sequence). Original processing methods: Reference gene primers were amplified, and this amplification served to estimate nucleated cell counts. Sequencing was performed with immunoSEQ multiplex PCR; in TCRdb, only in-frame clones are kept and a portion is missing. Clone size and the V and J calls come from that table; the DNA yielded D and trimming. The table lists roughly 87,000 clones, 86% of them singletons. The sample is drawn from a study of blood T cell repertoires in COVID-19. Study details: The analysed material was cDNA or gDNA that came from T cells, B-cell-depleted T cells, or PBMCs.

This chain uses TRBV6-6 with TRBJ2-7, with 9 positions matching TRBD1. The sequence derives from a human donor in a cohort sampled during active COVID-19. Sequenced: peripheral blood. The CDR3 protein is CASITGTGKYEQYF. The DNA for the CDR3 is TGTGCCAGCATCACCGGGACAGGGAAGTACGAGCAGTACTTC.